These 27 T cell receptor beta chains were sequenced from one sample in a study of T cells in narcolepsy. Data came from immunoSEQ multiplex PCR; TCRdb stores just in-frame clones and leaves some out. In the table there are about 27,000 clones, about 83% of which are singletons. Sample: CD45RA- memory CD4+ T cells from PBMCs. The source is a human donor with narcolepsy.

The gene calls are TRBV19 and TRBJ2-2; D might be TRBD1 (6 bases). Germline V gene data show CDR1 as LNHDA and CDR2 as SQIVND (reference sequence). There are 16 residues in the CDR3. Trimming left V 3 bases short and J 1 base short, with 12 bases between. CDR3 residues: CASSIFLGQNTGELFF. The CDR3 DNA reads as TGTGCCAGTAGTATTTTTTTGGGACAGAACACCGGGGAGCTGTTTTTT.

The chain joins TRBV6-1 to TRBJ2-1, with D perhaps TRBD2 (6 bases). Trimming took 6 bases from V and 10 from J, leaving 13 bases between them. This CDR3 spans 12 amino acids. Germline assignment: CDR1 MNHNS and CDR2 SASEGT. CDR3 nucleotide sequence: TGTGCCAGCAGCCCGGGGGTTGAGGAGCAGTTCTTC. It is translated as CASSPGVEEQFF.

The rearrangement uses TRBV6-5 and TRBJ2-5; no definite D call. V lost 5 bases and J lost 3, with 13 bases in between. The CDR3 contains 14 residues. In germline, CDR1 is MNHEY, CDR2 SVGAGI. The CDR3 region has the DNA TGTGCCAGCAGTGTTGCCACCGTCAAAGAGACCCAGTACTTC. Protein sequence: CASSVATVKETQYF.

This sequence joins TRBV6-5 and TRBJ2-7; D call uncertain. The J call could be wrong; TRBJ2-1 is a better fit for the DNA end. This CDR3 region has 15 residues. Germline V gene sequence: CDR1 MNHEY, CDR2 SVGAGI. CDR3 amino acids: CASSPRRSRTNEQFF. CDR3 nucleotides: TGTGCCAGCAGCCCCCGGCGGAGCCGTACCAATGAGCAGTTCTTC.

V gene TRBV29-1 combines with J gene TRBJ2-7; 8 bases match TRBD1. CDR3 length equals 13 residues. Trimming removed 6 bases from V and 2 bases from J; junction bases left unmatched: 6. Per germline, CDR1 SQVTM and CDR2 ANQGSEA. CDR3 coding DNA: TGCAGCGTCCAAACAGGGGGGCCCTACGAGCAGTACTTC. This gives the protein CSVQTGGPYEQYF.

The V call is TRBV28, the J call TRBJ2-7, with no clear D. CDR3 length: 12 amino acids. Germline CDR1 and CDR2: MDHEN and SYDVKM. The ends were cut back, 8 bases at V and 2 bases at J, with 10 bases in the middle. Here the CDR3 reads CASAPPTYEQYF. The CDR3 nucleotides read TGTGCCAGCGCCCCTCCTACCTACGAGCAGTACTTC.

This clone occurred a few times. The gene calls are TRBV6-1 and TRBJ2-7, with 7 positions matching TRBD2. Germline assignment: CDR1 MNHNS and CDR2 SASEGT. After removal of 4 bases from V and 2 bases from J, the junction contained 5 bases not matched to a gene. This CDR3 is built from 14 residues. Written as DNA, the CDR3 is TGTGCCAGCAGTGTTAGCGGGCCGACCTACGAGCAGTACTTC. Its translation is CASSVSGPTYEQYF.

The V and J genes are TRBV11-2 and TRBJ1-5; D not resolved. The CDR3 runs 14 residues. Trimming shortened V by 3 bases and J by 4 bases, and 10 bases separated the two germline ends. Germline CDR1 reads SGHAT; CDR2 reads FQNNGV. The CDR3: CASSFSPSNQPQHF. CDR3 nucleotides: TGTGCCAGCAGCTTTTCCCCCTCAAATCAGCCCCAGCATTTT.

The J gene is TRBJ1-1, the V gene TRBV15, with D uncertain. Trimming shortened V by 0 bases and J by 7 bases, and 12 bases separated the two germline ends. Germline V gene sequence: CDR1 LNHNV, CDR2 YYDKDF (reference sequence). CDR3 length: 14 amino acids. The CDR3 loop reads CATSRDQRPGEAFF. Written as DNA, the CDR3 is TGTGCCACCAGCAGAGATCAGAGACCGGGTGAAGCTTTCTTT.

The chain has TRBV7-2 and TRBJ2-7; 8 bases map to TRBD1. J was trimmed by 4 bases and V by 5 bases; bases with no gene match: 4. Looked up from germline, CDR1 is SGHTA and CDR2 is FQGNSA. The CDR3 covers 13 residues. DNA for the CDR3: TGTGCCAGCAGCCTGACAGGGGTATACGAGCAGTACTTC. Translating it yields CASSLTGVYEQYF.

This clone showed up just once. The V call is TRBV14, the J call TRBJ2-7; unclear D gene. CDR1 is SGHDN and CDR2 is FVKESK in the germline V gene. The CDR3 contains 15 residues. The V and J ends lost 1 base and 2 bases respectively, with 12 bases between them. The CDR3 here is CASSQVGSPTYEQYF. In DNA, the CDR3 is TGTGCCAGCAGCCAAGTTGGCAGCCCGACCTACGAGCAGTACTTC.

The chain carries TRBV7-9 and TRBJ2-3, with D hard to call. This CDR3 comprises 14 residues. V lost 0 bases, J lost 2 bases, and 6 bases lay in between. Germline V gene data show CDR1 as SEHNR and CDR2 as FQNEAQ (reference sequence). The CDR3 here is CASSLAITTDTQYF. CDR3 bases: TGTGCCAGCAGCTTAGCGATAACCACAGATACGCAGTATTTT.

The genes are TRBV6-5 and TRBJ2-7, with D tentatively TRBD1 or TRBD2 (5 bases each). The ends were cut back, 7 bases at V and 6 bases at J, with 16 bases in the middle. From germline, CDR1 is MNHEY and CDR2 SVGAGI. The CDR3 extends over 13 amino acids. CDR3 loop: CASKRGPAREQYF. The DNA of the CDR3 is TGTGCCAGCAAACGGGGACCCGCGCGCGAGCAGTACTTC.

V usage is TRBV19 and J usage is TRBJ1-1; a weak D match, TRBD1 (6 bases). This CDR3 is built from 13 residues. Trimming took off 5 bases at V and 6 bases at J, with 13 bases between the two ends. CDR1 and CDR2 (germline): LNHDA, SQIVND (reference sequence). The CDR3 loop is CASSSQGVAEAFF. The CDR3, as DNA: TGTGCCAGTAGTTCACAGGGTGTCGCTGAAGCTTTCTTT.

V gene TRBV29-1 combines with J gene TRBJ2-7; a possible D gene is TRBD2 (5 bases). CDR1 SQVTM and CDR2 ANQGSEA come from the germline V gene. The germline V and J ends were trimmed by 4 bases and 2 bases, with 9 bases remaining between them. The CDR3 has 12 amino acids. CDR3 in DNA: TGCAGCGTTGCGGCCGGGGCCTACGAGCAGTACTTC. This translates into CSVAAGAYEQYF.

The chain carries TRBV5-4 and TRBJ2-1, with 9 bases lining up with TRBD1. The CDR3 extends over 16 amino acids. Germline V gene sequence: CDR1 SGHNT, CDR2 YYREEE (reference sequence). J gave up 8 bases and V 1 base, and 10 bases lay outside the gene matches. The CDR3 sequence: CASSLRLGQGLHEQFF. As DNA, the CDR3 is TGTGCCAGCAGCTTGAGGTTGGGACAGGGTCTACATGAGCAGTTCTTC.

This sequence joins TRBV29-1 and TRBJ1-1; D gene unclear. Germline V CDR1 and CDR2: SQVTM, ANQGSEA. This CDR3 contains 15 residues. Trimming cost V 3 bases and J 2 bases, with 16 bases left between them. This CDR3 reads CSVDSRTVGNTEAFF. Here the CDR3 DNA reads TGCAGCGTTGATTCCAGGACGGTGGGCAACACTGAAGCTTTCTTT.

The CDR3 nucleotides are TGTGCCAGCAGCCGGGACAGGCAGTACGAGCAGTACTTC. This encodes CASSRDRQYEQYF. The V and J genes are TRBV7-2 and TRBJ2-7; the match to TRBD1 covers 8 bases. The length of the CDR3 is 13 residues. The germline gives CDR1 SGHTA, CDR2 FQGNSA. Germline trimming cut 5 bases from V and 4 bases from J; bases unmatched to any gene: 4.

V is TRBV6-1 and J is TRBJ2-6; D gene unclear. The length of the CDR3 is 19 residues. With 3 bases removed from V and 2 bases from J, the gap between germline ends came to 20 bases. Germline V gives CDR1 MNHNS, CDR2 SASEGT. DNA for the CDR3: TGTGCCAGCAGTGACCTGCGGCCAGGTGTGAGCGCTGGGGCCAACGTCCTGACTTTC. This sequence encodes CASSDLRPGVSAGANVLTF.

This rearrangement joins TRBV18 to TRBJ2-7; D ambiguous. V was pared by 2 bases and J by 6 bases, with 11 bases between. Germline V lookup: CDR1 KGHSH, CDR2 LQKENI. The CDR3 is made up of 13 amino acids. Here the CDR3 DNA reads TGTGCCAGCTCACCATCACCTAATCTCGAGCAGTACTTC. Its translation is CASSPSPNLEQYF. The whole variable domain, remainder taken from reference TRBV18 and TRBJ2-7, is NAGVMQNPRHLVRRRGQEARLRCSPMKGHSHVYWYRQLPEEGLKFMVYLQKENIIDESGMPKERFSAEFPKEGPSILRIQQVVRGDSAAYFCASSPSPNLEQYFGPGTRLTVT.

The chain links TRBV7-2 to TRBJ1-3; 12 nucleotides align to TRBD1. The CDR3 runs 17 residues. Per germline, CDR1 SGHTA and CDR2 FQGNSA. The V gene end was trimmed by 4 bases and the J gene end by 0 bases; junction bases not matched to a gene: 4. CDR3 sequence: CASSSGTGGASGNTIYF. CDR3 DNA sequence: TGTGCCAGCAGCTCCGGGACAGGGGGCGCCTCTGGAAACACCATATATTTT.

This clone showed up just a few times. The V gene is TRBV6-5, the J gene TRBJ2-1; a possible D gene is TRBD2 (6 bases). Trimming took 7 bases from V and 8 from J, leaving 15 bases between them. Germline loops: CDR1 MNHEY, CDR2 SVGAGI. The CDR3 sequence is 13 residues long. The CDR3 sequence: CASTRRGYDEQFF. The CDR3 DNA reads as TGTGCCAGCACACGGCGGGGATACGATGAGCAGTTCTTC.

The chain uses TRBV20-1 and TRBJ1-1; no firm D call. Trimming took off 1 base at V and 8 bases at J, with 8 bases between the two ends. Germline CDR1 and CDR2: DFQATT and SNEGSKA (reference sequence). The CDR3 runs to 11 residues. The CDR3 sequence is CSARGVPEAFF. The CDR3 nucleotides are TGCAGTGCTAGAGGAGTACCGGAAGCTTTCTTT.

This chain connects TRBV4-1 to TRBJ2-5, with D possibly TRBD2 on 6 matching bases. Germline CDR1 MGHRA, CDR2 YSYEKL. The CDR3 length is 14 residues. Trimming stripped 0 bases from V and 4 bases from J, with 9 bases between. For the CDR3, the DNA is TGCGCCAGCAGCCAAGAAAAGGAGGGAGAGACCCAGTACTTC. This translates into CASSQEKEGETQYF.

The V and J genes are TRBV7-2 and TRBJ1-2; 10 bases are a match to TRBD1. V lost 5 bases, J lost 6 bases, and 12 bases stayed unmatched. From germline, CDR1 is SGHTA and CDR2 FQGNSA. This CDR3 spans 16 amino acids. CDR3 DNA: TGTGCCAGCAGCAGACTCTCGACAGGGGGCGTCGATGGCTACACCTTC. As protein: CASSRLSTGGVDGYTF.

V usage is TRBV27 and J usage is TRBJ2-7; D gene unclear. CDR1 is MNHEY, CDR2 SMNVEV, per germline (reference sequence). The ends were cut back, 4 bases at V and 0 bases at J, with 10 bases in the middle. The CDR3 length is 14 residues. The CDR3 sequence: CASSSFHSSYEQYF. The CDR3, as DNA: TGTGCCAGCAGTTCTTTCCATTCCTCCTACGAGCAGTACTTC.

The J gene is TRBJ2-4, the V gene TRBV6-1; D ambiguous. Germline CDR1 MNHNS, CDR2 SASEGT. This CDR3 has 11 amino acids. The V end was cut by 8 bases, the J end by 8 bases, with 10 bases between. The CDR3: CASGDRDIQYF. The CDR3 nucleotides are TGTGCCAGCGGAGATCGGGACATTCAGTACTTC.